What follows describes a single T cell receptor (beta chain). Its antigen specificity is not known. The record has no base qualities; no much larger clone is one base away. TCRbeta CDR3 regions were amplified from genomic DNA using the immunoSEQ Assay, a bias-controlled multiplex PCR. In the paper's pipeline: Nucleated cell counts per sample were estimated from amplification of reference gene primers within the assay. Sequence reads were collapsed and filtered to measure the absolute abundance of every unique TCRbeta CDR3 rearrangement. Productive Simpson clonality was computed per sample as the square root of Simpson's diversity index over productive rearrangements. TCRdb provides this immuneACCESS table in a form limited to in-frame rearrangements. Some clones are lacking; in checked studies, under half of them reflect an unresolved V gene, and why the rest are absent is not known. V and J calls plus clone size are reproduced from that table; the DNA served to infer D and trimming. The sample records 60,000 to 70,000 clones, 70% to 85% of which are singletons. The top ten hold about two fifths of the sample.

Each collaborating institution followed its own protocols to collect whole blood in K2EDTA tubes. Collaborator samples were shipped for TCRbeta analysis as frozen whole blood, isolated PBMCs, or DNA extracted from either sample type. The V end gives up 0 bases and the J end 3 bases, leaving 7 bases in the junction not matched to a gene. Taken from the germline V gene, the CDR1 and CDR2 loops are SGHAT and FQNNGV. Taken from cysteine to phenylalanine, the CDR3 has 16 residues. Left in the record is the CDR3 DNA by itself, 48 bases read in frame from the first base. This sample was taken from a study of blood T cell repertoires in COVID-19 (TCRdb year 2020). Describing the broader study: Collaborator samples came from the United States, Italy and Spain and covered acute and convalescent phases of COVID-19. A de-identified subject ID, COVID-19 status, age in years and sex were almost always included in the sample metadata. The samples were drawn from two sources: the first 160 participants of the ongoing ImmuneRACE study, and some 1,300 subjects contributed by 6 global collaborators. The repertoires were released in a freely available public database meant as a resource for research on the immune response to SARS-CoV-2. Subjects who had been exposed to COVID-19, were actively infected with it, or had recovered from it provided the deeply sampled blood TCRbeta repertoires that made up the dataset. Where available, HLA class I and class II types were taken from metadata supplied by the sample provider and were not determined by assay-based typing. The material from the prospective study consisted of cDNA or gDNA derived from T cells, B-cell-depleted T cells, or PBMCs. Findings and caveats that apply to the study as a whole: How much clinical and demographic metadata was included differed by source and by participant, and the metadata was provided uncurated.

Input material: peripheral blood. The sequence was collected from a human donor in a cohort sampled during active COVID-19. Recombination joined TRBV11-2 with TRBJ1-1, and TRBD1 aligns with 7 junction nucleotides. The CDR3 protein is CASSLDFRQGDTEAFF. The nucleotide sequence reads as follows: TGTGCCAGCAGCTTAGATTTTCGGCAGGGGGACACTGAAGCTTTCTTT.